The rows below give T cell receptor beta chains drawn from one sample of a study of lymphopenia after photon versus proton radiotherapy. The table came from immunoSEQ multiplex PCR; TCRdb's copy has only in-frame clones and leaves some out. This sample has approximately 17,000 clones, with about 90% found just once. The material sequenced was peripheral blood, taken from a patient treated with photon-based radiotherapy. The source of these receptors is a man between 60 and 75 years old with pancreatic cancer. The CDR3 runs from the conserved cysteine through the conserved F or W. D genes are given only for firm matches. Only part of the rows carry a size: once, few, many, or a class if the clone is expanded.

TRBV7-2	TRBD1	NA	TRBJ1-6	TGTGCCAGCAGCAACCGGGACAGCGGGACCTCACCCCTCCACTTT	CASSNRDSGTSPLHF
TRBV10-3	NA	NA	TRBJ1-4	TGTGCCATCAGGAGGGGCGAAGGTGAAAAACTGTTTTTT	CAIRRGEGEKLFF
TRBV11-2	NA	NA	TRBJ2-1	TGTGCCAGCAGCACAGGCTTCGGAACAGGCGAGCAGTTCTTC	CASSTGFGTGEQFF
TRBV27	NA	once	TRBJ1-2	TGTGCCAGCAGTTGGAGTAGTAGGGCCTATGGCTACACCTTC	CASSWSSRAYGYTF
TRBV30	NA	NA	TRBJ1-4	TGTGCCTGGAGTGGCGGGGGCTCGCGTGAAAAACTGTTTTTT	CAWSGGGSREKLFF
TRBV5-6	TRBD1	NA	TRBJ1-5	TGTGCCAGCAGCCCGAGTGGGGTGGGACAGGGGGCGAATCAGCCCCAGCATTTT	CASSPSGVGQGANQPQHF
TRBV14	TRBD1	NA	TRBJ1-2	TGTGCCAGCAGCCAAGGCAGGGGGCGCGAAAGCTACACCTTC	CASSQGRGRESYTF
TRBV15	TRBD1	NA	TRBJ1-4	TGTGCCACCAGCAGGAGGACAGGGGCAACTAATGAAAAACTGTTTTTT	CATSRRTGATNEKLFF
TRBV7-2	NA	NA	TRBJ2-1	TGTGCCAGCAGCTTAGGTTCCGGATCCGCCTACAATGAGCAGTTCTTC	CASSLGSGSAYNEQFF
TRBV27	TRBD2	NA	TRBJ2-1	TGTGCCAGCAGTTTATATCGCGGGGGAGCATACAATGAGCAGTTCTTC	CASSLYRGGAYNEQFF
TRBV25-1	NA	NA	TRBJ2-7	TGTGCCAGCAGTGCGGCAGGGACCCGCTCCTACGAGCAGTACTTC	CASSAAGTRSYEQYF
TRBV5-1	NA	NA	TRBJ2-1	TGCGCCAGCAGCTTGGTGGGGCAGGGGGGTTACAATGAGCAGTTCTTC	CASSLVGQGGYNEQFF
TRBV9	NA	NA	TRBJ2-7	TGTGCCAGCAGCGCAGTGGCAGGGATGAACTACGAGCAGTACTTC	CASSAVAGMNYEQYF
TRBV30	TRBD1	NA	TRBJ1-4	TGTGCCTGGCGGACAGGGGGCTATGAAAAACTGTTTTTT	CAWRTGGYEKLFF
TRBV15	TRBD1	NA	TRBJ1-6	TGTGCCACCAGCAGAGAGACAGGGGGGAATTCACCCCTCCACTTT	CATSRETGGNSPLHF
TRBV5-4	NA	NA	TRBJ2-5	TGTGCCAGCAGCCCGCGGCGGACCCAAGAGACCCAGTACTTC	CASSPRRTQETQYF
TRBV4-1	TRBD1	NA	TRBJ1-1	TGCGCCAGCAGCCGCGGGACAGGGAACACTGAAGCTTTCTTT	CASSRGTGNTEAFF
TRBV19	NA	NA	TRBJ2-1	TGTGCCAGTAGTATACAAGCGGACTCCTACAATGAGCAGTTCTTC	CASSIQADSYNEQFF